A selection of T cell receptor beta chains follows, all from one sample in a study of blood T cells in healthy people across ages. One entry per CDR3 protein, called by TCRdb with MiXCR from the 5' RACE reads. The sample contains over 1,500,000 distinct CDR3 sequences, 39% of which appear only once. Input material: blood. All receptors derive from a human donor in good health. Both conserved end residues are part of each CDR3. The order of the fields is V gene, D gene, clone size, J gene, CDR3 protein, CDR3 DNA. A D gene is named only where the DNA matches it firmly. Expanded clones get a size class; other rows say once, few or many, or leave the size out.

>TRBV7-9|TRBD1|few|TRBJ1-4
CASSHRRTGLNEKLFF
TGTGCCAGCAGTCATCGACGGACAGGTCTGAATGAAAAACTGTTTTTT
>TRBV5-1|NA|NA|TRBJ2-7
CASSDAGGAYEQYF
TGCGCCAGCAGCGACGCAGGGGGGGCGTACGAGCAGTACTTC
>TRBV29-1|TRBD1|few|TRBJ1-1
CSVDDRGSTEAFF
TGCAGCGTTGACGACAGGGGGAGCACTGAAGCTTTCTTT
>TRBV7-2|TRBD1|NA|TRBJ2-3
CASSSLGTGFLDTQYF
TGTGCCAGCAGCTCCCTGGGGACAGGATTCTTAGATACGCAGTATTTT
>TRBV20-1|NA|few|TRBJ2-5
CSARDPAWAKETQYF
TGCAGTGCTAGAGATCCCGCGTGGGCTAAAGAGACCCAGTACTTC
>TRBV5-4|NA|NA|TRBJ2-1
CASSRHHYNEQFF
TGTGCCAGCAGCCGACATCACTACAATGAGCAGTTCTTC
>TRBV7-2|NA|once|TRBJ2-1
CASSSGLGGHNEQFF
TGTGCCAGCAGCTCCGGGTTGGGTGGGCACAATGAGCAGTTCTTC
>TRBV7-2|NA|many|TRBJ2-5
CASSFSTGETQYF
TGTGCCAGCAGCTTTTCTACGGGGGAGACCCAGTACTTC
>TRBV5-6|TRBD1|few|TRBJ2-7
CASSLVGQGVYEQYF
TGTGCCAGCAGCTTGGTGGGACAGGGGGTCTACGAGCAGTACTTC
>TRBV7-6|TRBD1|NA|TRBJ2-1
CASSIGTGPDEQFF
TGTGCCAGCAGTATAGGGACAGGGCCTGATGAGCAGTTCTTC
>TRBV5-5|NA|NA|TRBJ1-4
CASSLVGKLFF
TGTGCCAGCAGCTTGGTCGGAAAACTGTTTTTT
>TRBV6-1|NA|NA|TRBJ1-5
CASSEHRLSNQPQHF
TGTGCCAGCAGCGAACATCGGTTGAGCAATCAGCCCCAGCATTTT
>TRBV7-2|NA|NA|TRBJ2-1
CASSLTDNSYNEQFF
TGTGCCAGCAGCTTAACAGATAACTCCTACAATGAGCAGTTCTTC
>TRBV4-3|TRBD1|few|TRBJ2-1
CASSQGLDRGRVNEQFF
TGCGCCAGCAGCCAGGGCCTCGACAGGGGAAGGGTCAATGAGCAGTTCTTC
>TRBV7-8|TRBD2|few|TRBJ2-7
CASSFTSGGAFSYEQYF
TGTGCCAGCAGCTTTACTAGCGGGGGGGCGTTTTCCTACGAGCAGTACTTC
>TRBV7-2|TRBD1|NA|TRBJ1-2
CASSLSGAGTGGGRGYGYTF
TGTGCCAGCAGCTTATCCGGTGCCGGGACAGGGGGCGGACGGGGCTATGGCTACACCTTC
>TRBV12-3/TRBV12-4|TRBD2|few|TRBJ2-3
CASSPLSGGSRTDTQYF
TGTGCCAGCAGCCCCCTATCGGGCGGGAGCCGCACAGATACGCAGTATTTT
>TRBV11-1|NA|NA|TRBJ1-1
CASSPLGGSDGDTEAFF
TGTGCCAGCAGCCCATTAGGCGGTAGTGATGGGGACACTGAAGCTTTCTTT
>TRBV12-3/TRBV12-4|NA|NA|TRBJ1-4
CASQGQINEKLFF
TGTGCCAGCCAGGGGCAGATTAATGAAAAACTGTTTTTT
>TRBV4-3|NA|NA|TRBJ2-3
CASSQDGPEDTQYF
TGCGCCAGCAGCCAAGATGGGCCAGAGGATACGCAGTATTTT
>TRBV3-1|NA|few|TRBJ2-7
CASSQRGTTYEQYF
TGTGCCAGCAGCCAGCGGGGCACAACCTACGAGCAGTACTTC
>TRBV6-2/TRBV6-3|TRBD1|NA|TRBJ2-7
CASSYYRGGTGGWNEQYF
TGTGCCAGCAGTTACTACCGCGGAGGAACAGGGGGTTGGAACGAGCAGTACTTC
>TRBV20-1|TRBD1|NA|TRBJ2-2
CSALRDSNTGELFF
TGCAGTGCCCTCCGGGACAGTAACACCGGGGAGCTGTTTTTT
>TRBV7-2|TRBD2|NA|TRBJ2-5
CASSPGGLAGQETQYF
TGTGCCAGCAGCCCGGGGGGACTAGCGGGACAAGAGACCCAGTACTTC
>TRBV11-1|NA|few|TRBJ2-5
CASSRSERETQYF
TGTGCCAGCAGTCGATCAGAGAGAGAGACCCAGTACTTC
>TRBV5-1|NA|NA|TRBJ2-7
CTSSLAVAYEQYF
TGCACCAGCAGCTTGGCCGTAGCCTACGAGCAGTACTTC
>TRBV20-1|NA|NA|TRBJ2-5
CSATRWGAQETQYF
TGCAGTGCTACAAGGTGGGGGGCCCAAGAGACCCAGTACTTC
>TRBV10-3|TRBD1|NA|TRBJ2-3
CAISEWGTGAPDTQYF
TGTGCCATCAGTGAGTGGGGGACAGGGGCGCCGGATACGCAGTATTTT
>TRBV6-2/TRBV6-3|TRBD1|NA|TRBJ2-2
CASSQPGQGITGELFF
TGTGCCAGCAGCCAACCGGGACAGGGCATCACCGGGGAGCTGTTTTTT
>TRBV2|NA|few|TRBJ2-5
CASSLSTGSLSTAYF
TGTGCCAGCAGTCTTAGTACAGGTAGCCTCTCGACTGCGTACTTC
>TRBV7-3|NA|NA|TRBJ1-1
CASSSTRDGNTEAFF
TGTGCCAGCAGCTCGACCCGGGACGGTAACACTGAAGCTTTCTTT
>TRBV6-2/TRBV6-3|NA|few|TRBJ2-3
CASSRLGLTDTQYF
TGTGCCAGCAGTCGACTAGGATTAACAGATACGCAGTATTTT
>TRBV5-1|NA|few|TRBJ1-2
CASSLRTEYGYTF
TGCGCCAGCAGCTTGCGGACGGAATATGGCTACACCTTC
>TRBV7-2|NA|NA|TRBJ2-6
CASSWWTSGANVLTF
TGTGCCAGCAGCTGGTGGACCTCTGGGGCCAACGTCCTGACTTTC
>TRBV20-1|TRBD2|NA|TRBJ2-5
CSARDAGLVETQYF
TGCAGTGCTAGAGATGCAGGACTAGTGGAGACCCAGTACTTC
>TRBV6-6|NA|many|TRBJ1-4
CASSYENEKLFF
TGTGCCAGCAGTTACGAGAATGAAAAACTGTTTTTT
>TRBV5-1|TRBD2|NA|TRBJ2-7
CASSSRLLPQRLAGVSYEQYF
TGCGCCAGCAGCTCCCGACTCCTACCCCAGCGGCTAGCGGGGGTGTCCTACGAGCAGTACTTC
>TRBV24-1|NA|NA|TRBJ2-4
CATAGGGVYNEQYF
TGTGCCACTGCAGGGGGAGGGGTCTACAATGAGCAGTACTTC
>TRBV29-1|TRBD1|many|TRBJ1-1
CSVEAGGGTEAFF
TGCAGCGTTGAAGCAGGGGGAGGCACTGAAGCTTTCTTT
>TRBV9|NA|few|TRBJ2-1
CAGSVVGQGTGNEQFF
TGTGCCGGCAGCGTAGTAGGCCAGGGGACGGGGAATGAGCAGTTCTTC
>TRBV7-2|TRBD1|NA|TRBJ1-5
CASSWRQGASQPQHF
TGTGCCAGCAGCTGGCGACAGGGGGCAAGTCAGCCCCAGCATTTT
>TRBV4-2|TRBD1|few|TRBJ1-5
CASSAHRGQGNQPQHF
TGTGCCAGCAGCGCGCACAGGGGGCAGGGGAATCAGCCCCAGCATTTT
>TRBV20-1|NA|NA|TRBJ1-2
CSASPPPGEEGYTF
TGCAGTGCTAGTCCTCCCCCGGGGGAAGAGGGCTACACCTTC
>TRBV7-2|NA|NA|TRBJ2-2
CASSFGYPGELFF
TGTGCCAGCAGCTTCGGGTATCCCGGGGAGCTGTTTTTT
>TRBV6-6|TRBD1|few|TRBJ2-1
CASSYGQGVGNEQFF
TGTGCCAGCAGTTACGGACAGGGCGTTGGGAATGAGCAGTTCTTC